This record covers a single T cell receptor (beta chain). Its antigen has not been determined. Per-base qualities were not stored, and no clone one base away is much larger. This entry is derived from a study of blood T cell repertoires in COVID-19 (dated by TCRdb to the early 2020s). For the wider study: Samples covering the acute and convalescent phases of COVID-19 were provided by collaborators in the United States, Italy and Spain. The dataset comprised deeply sampled blood TCRbeta repertoires from subjects exposed to, actively infected with, or recovered from COVID-19. HLA class I and class II types, where available, came from metadata supplied by the sample provider rather than from assay-based typing. The repertoires were released in a freely available public database intended as a resource for research on the immune response to SARS-CoV-2. Nearly every sample came with metadata listing a de-identified subject ID, COVID-19 status, age in years and sex. The samples were drawn from two sources: the first 160 participants of the ongoing ImmuneRACE study, and 1,000 to 1,500 subjects contributed by 6 global collaborators. The material from the prospective study consisted of cDNA or gDNA derived from T cells, B-cell-depleted T cells, or PBMCs.

The immunoSEQ Assay, a bias-controlled multiplex PCR, was used to amplify TCRbeta CDR3 regions from genomic DNA. Turning to the authors' computational methods: Nucleated cell counts per sample were estimated from amplification of reference gene primers within the assay. To quantify the absolute abundance of each unique TCRbeta CDR3 rearrangement, sequence reads were collapsed and filtered. Productive Simpson clonality was computed per sample as the square root of Simpson's diversity index over productive rearrangements. TCRdb carries this immuneACCESS record with in-frame sequences only. Its versions omit some clonotypes, under half of them owing to an unresolved V gene in the studies checked, with the rest unexplained. The V and J calls and the clone size are those of that table, but D and trimming were determined from the DNA. The sample table lists around 57,000 clones, about 85% of them with a count of one. The ten largest account for under 25% of the sample.

Study-wide conclusions, independent of this receptor: The amount of clinical and demographic metadata varied by source and participant and was provided uncurated.

One collaborating source in Seattle enrolled patients while the patients were actively infected and followed the patients over time throughout the course of disease. Collaborating institutions collected whole blood in K2EDTA tubes following their own protocols. For TCRbeta analysis, collaborator samples were shipped as frozen whole blood, as isolated PBMCs, or as DNA extracted from either sample type. Spanning cysteine to phenylalanine, the CDR3 consists of 15 amino acids. The kept DNA is CDR3 alone, 45 bases in frame from the first base. V loses 5 bases at its end and J loses 8 bases; junction bases beyond the gene matches: 7. CDR1 and CDR2 are read off the germline V gene (reference sequence) as SEHNR and FQNEAQ.

Sequencing was carried out using peripheral blood. The source of this sequence is a woman older than 75 with COVID-19, enrolled during active disease. The chain is made from TRBV7-9 and TRBJ1-6; 9 bases in the middle match TRBD1. The DNA is TGTGCCAGCAGCCCGAATGGACAGGGGTATTCACCCCTCCACTTT. Translated, this is CASSPNGQGYSPLHF.